The 21 T cell receptor beta chains presented below share a single source sample, sequenced in a study of regulatory T cells in long-lasting Graves disease. Through Arm-PCR of CDR3 regions and iRepertoire HTBI primers, TCR beta libraries were built. TCRdb re-analysed the multiplex PCR reads in MiXCR, keeping a single row per CDR3 protein. The sample has 450,000 or so distinct CDR3 sequences, under 25% seen once; the top ten hold around 13%. Described time point: persistent/refractory GD, antithyroid drugs over 5 years with positive TRAb. The TCR library used RNA extracted from PBMCs. The material was peripheral blood mononuclear cells (PBMCs), obtained when the disease was refractory, from a patient treated with antithyroid drugs. The receptors come from a female donor with Graves disease.

This clonotype showed up many times. V and J are TRBV2 and TRBJ2-7, with D tentatively TRBD2 (5 bases). Germline values: CDR1 SNHLY, CDR2 FYNNEI. The CDR3 runs to 16 residues. Deletions cut 4 bases from V and 4 bases from J, with 20 bases between. The CDR3 protein is CASSVTGTGGGYEQYF. The CDR3 DNA is TGTGCCAGCAGTGTAACGGGAACCGGTGGTGGATACGAGCAGTACTTC.

In this sample, this clonotype turned up a few times. The junction shows a germline mismatch at one end, possibly a read error. V is TRBV7-7 and J is TRBJ2-5; D not certain. In germline, CDR1 is SSHAT, CDR2 FNYEAQ (reference sequence). CDR3 length: 16 residues. CDR3 amino acids: CASSLSNPSGSETQYF. CDR3 nucleotide sequence: TGTGCTAGCAGCTTGTCTAATCCCTCTGGGTCGGAGACCCAGTACTTC.

The rearrangement joins TRBV4-3 to TRBJ2-7, with D tentatively TRBD1 or TRBD2 (5 bases each). The V end lost 1 base, the J end lost 2 bases, and 12 bases lay between the germline ends. The CDR3 is 15 residues long. The germline CDR1 and CDR2 sequences are LGHNA and YSLEER. The CDR3 DNA reads as TGCGCCAGCAGCCAAGGGTGGGACGAAGCCTACGAGCAGTACTTC. This sequence encodes CASSQGWDEAYEQYF.

The genes are TRBV14 and TRBJ2-7, with unresolved D. Germline V gives CDR1 SGHDN, CDR2 FVKESK. The CDR3 runs 14 residues. Trimming removed 1 base at V and 2 bases at J, with 9 bases between. The CDR3 loop reads CASSQAIDAYEQYF. The CDR3 coding sequence is TGTGCCAGCAGCCAAGCAATCGATGCCTACGAGCAGTACTTC.

The V call is TRBV15, the J call TRBJ2-2; no definite D call. CDR1 LNHNV and CDR2 YYDKDF come from the germline V gene (reference sequence). Deletions cut 8 bases from V and 3 bases from J, with 13 bases between. The length of the CDR3 is 14 residues. CDR3 amino acids: CATRPGLDTGELFF. For the CDR3, the DNA is TGTGCCACCCGACCAGGTTTGGACACCGGGGAGCTGTTTTTT.

This clonotype showed up many times. The chain is built from TRBV3-1 and TRBJ1-1; D is unclear. There are 14 residues in the CDR3. V was cut by 1 base and J by 1 base, with 7 bases left in between. Germline V lookup: CDR1 LGHDT, CDR2 YNNKEL (reference sequence). The CDR3 spells CASSQVQRNTEAFF. CDR3 nucleotide sequence: TGTGCCAGCAGCCAAGTACAGAGGAACACTGAAGCTTTCTTT.

Many counts were recorded for this clonotype. The CDR3 sequence is CASRSGTISNQPQHF. CDR3 bases: TGTGCCAGCAGATCCGGGACGATTAGCAATCAGCCCCAGCATTTT. V usage is TRBV28 and J usage is TRBJ1-5; perhaps TRBD1 as D (5 bases). The CDR3 runs 15 residues. Germline CDR1 is MDHEN and CDR2 is SYDVKM. The V end was cut by 6 bases, the J end by 0 bases, with 12 bases between.

This clonotype was observed a few times. The chain joins TRBV20-1 to TRBJ1-1, with 8 bases matching TRBD1. Looked up from germline, CDR1 is DFQATT and CDR2 is SNEGSKA (reference sequence). CDR3 size: 16 residues. V shed 2 bases and J 0 bases; nucleotides not matched to a gene: 8. The CDR3 region has the DNA TGCAGTGCTAGACAACTGACAGGGGCCTTGAACACTGAAGCTTTCTTT. This sequence encodes CSARQLTGALNTEAFF.

This clonotype turned up a few times. The CDR3 coding sequence is TGTGCCAGCAGCCAAGAAGCAATAGCAGTCGATTTACAAGAGACCCAGTACTTC. It is translated as CASSQEAIAVDLQETQYF. The chain combines TRBV3-1 with TRBJ2-5, with D unclear. Trimming cost V 0 bases and J 2 bases, with 19 bases left between them. In germline, CDR1 is LGHDT, CDR2 YNNKEL (reference sequence). This CDR3 is 18 amino acids long.

There are many counts of this clonotype. The chain is built from TRBV29-1 and TRBJ1-1, with D perhaps matching TRBD1 (6 bases). Germline V gene data show CDR1 as SQVTM and CDR2 as ANQGSEA. V shed 7 bases and J shed 9 bases, with 21 bases lying between them. The CDR3 is 13 amino acids. The CDR3 loop is CSAEGQGQGQAFF. The DNA for the CDR3 is TGCAGCGCCGAGGGTCAGGGGCAGGGACAAGCTTTCTTT.

The chain links TRBV6-2 or TRBV6-3 to TRBJ2-5, with 10 bases that match TRBD1. The V segment lost 7 bases and the J segment 7 bases; nucleotides outside the gene matches: 9. Per germline, CDR1 MNHEY and CDR2 SVGEGT. This CDR3 has 14 amino acids. CDR3 DNA: TGTGCCAGCAAGGGGACAGGGGAACACATGACCCAGTACTTC. Translating gives CASKGTGEHMTQYF.

In this sample, this clonotype turned up once. Germline is not matched at one junction end, which may reflect a read error. The chain has TRBV11-3 and TRBJ1-2; D uncertain. This CDR3 has 16 amino acids. CDR1 and CDR2 (germline): SGHNT, YENEEA. The CDR3 here is CASSQDLGEGSYGYTF. CDR3 DNA: TGCGCCAGCAGCCAAGATCTGGGTGAGGGTAGCTATGGCTACACCTTC.

This clonotype was detected ten times or more. The chain combines TRBV28 with TRBJ1-1; TRBD1 matches at 9 bases. There are 15 residues in the CDR3. In germline, CDR1 is MDHEN, CDR2 SYDVKM. Trimming took 6 bases from V and 5 from J; bases not matched to a gene: 10. The CDR3: CASSLDYRGPTEAFF. In DNA form, the CDR3 reads TGTGCCAGCAGCTTGGATTACAGGGGGCCAACTGAAGCTTTCTTT. The full variable domain, in which reference TRBV28 and TRBJ1-1 provide the parts outside the CDR3, is DVKVTQSSRYLVKRTGEKVFLECVQDMDHENMFWYRQDPGLGLRLIYFSYDVKMKEKGDIPEGYSVSREKKERFSLILESASTNQTSMYLCASSLDYRGPTEAFFGQGTRLTVV.

This clonotype has a count of ten or more. The genes are TRBV29-1 and TRBJ2-7; D gene ambiguous. V dropped 1 base and J dropped 0 bases, with 4 bases sitting between them. There are 12 residues in the CDR3. Germline V lookup: CDR1 SQVTM, CDR2 ANQGSEA. CDR3 amino acids: CSVEGSSYEQYF. In DNA form, the CDR3 reads TGCAGCGTTGAAGGCAGCTCCTACGAGCAGTACTTC.

Worth noting for this clonotype: This sequence may be a read error, since a much larger clone differs from it by one base. The rearrangement joins TRBV12-5 to TRBJ2-7, with TRBD1 identical over 8 bases. The CDR3 is 16 amino acids. V lost 5 bases to trimming and J lost 0 bases; unmatched junction nucleotides: 9. Germline-derived CDR1 and CDR2 are LGHNT and FRNRAP. The CDR3 DNA sequence: TGTGCTAGTGGTACCCAGGGGGCATCTCCCTCCTACGAGCAGTACTTC. It is translated as CASGTQGASPSYEQYF.

Turning to this clonotype: One base away lies a much larger clone, so this may be a sequencing read error. The rearrangement links TRBV12-3 or TRBV12-4 to TRBJ1-6; D is ambiguous. The CDR3 runs 13 residues. Deletions cut 6 bases from V and 7 bases from J, with 10 bases between. Here the CDR3 DNA reads TGTGCCAGCAGGGACGGGCAGAATTCACCCCTCCACTTT. Amino acid sequence: CASRDGQNSPLHF.

This clonotype came up many times. The genes are TRBV28 and TRBJ2-2, with D unresolved. This CDR3 contains 15 residues. V lost 4 bases, J lost 1 base, and 10 bases lay in between. Germline V gives CDR1 MDHEN, CDR2 SYDVKM. CDR3 coding DNA: TGTGCCAGCAGTTCCCCTCGCGGGAACACCGGGGAGCTGTTTTTT. Amino acid sequence: CASSSPRGNTGELFF.

The rearrangement links TRBV12-5 to TRBJ2-3; TRBD2 matches 9 bases. The CDR3 totals 16 residues. Germline V gives CDR1 LGHNT, CDR2 FRNRAP. V shed 3 bases and J 2 bases; nucleotides not matched to a gene: 6. The CDR3 region is CASGFRTSAITDTQYF. The CDR3 nucleotides read TGTGCTAGTGGTTTTAGGACTAGCGCGATCACAGATACGCAGTATTTT.

This clonotype was seen a few times. The chain combines TRBV19 with TRBJ1-5; D possibly corresponds to TRBD1 (6 bases). In germline, CDR1 is LNHDA, CDR2 SQIVND (reference sequence). Deletions cut 8 bases from V and 5 bases from J, with 13 bases between. The CDR3 length is 13 residues. CDR3 in DNA: TGTGCCAGTTCGGCAGGGGAGGATCAGCCCCAGCATTTT. This sequence encodes CASSAGEDQPQHF. The full variable domain, its missing parts supplied by reference TRBV19 and TRBJ1-5, is DGGITQSPKYLFRKEGQNVTLSCEQNLNHDAMYWYRQDPGQGLRLIYYSQIVNDFQKGDIAEGYSVSREKKESFPLTVTSAQKNPTAFYLCASSAGEDQPQHFGDGTRLSIL.

This clonotype was counted between two and nine times. The gene calls are TRBV6-1 and TRBJ1-2, with 10 bases matching TRBD1. Unmatched junction bases numbered 8, after V lost 6 bases and J lost 4 bases. Germline V gene sequence: CDR1 MNHNS, CDR2 SASEGT. This CDR3 spans 15 amino acids. In DNA form, the CDR3 reads TGTGCCAGCAGCCGTTTGGGACAGGGGCCCTATGGCTACACCTTC. This sequence encodes CASSRLGQGPYGYTF.

Regarding this clonotype: The germline gene is not matched at one end of the junction; a read error may be the cause. The chain carries TRBV28 and TRBJ1-4; D call uncertain. CDR1 MDHEN and CDR2 SYDVKM come from the germline V gene. This CDR3 spans 12 amino acids. CDR3 DNA sequence: TGTGCCAGCAGTTTTGTGGGCGAAAAACTGGTTTTT. It is translated as CASSFVGEKLVF.